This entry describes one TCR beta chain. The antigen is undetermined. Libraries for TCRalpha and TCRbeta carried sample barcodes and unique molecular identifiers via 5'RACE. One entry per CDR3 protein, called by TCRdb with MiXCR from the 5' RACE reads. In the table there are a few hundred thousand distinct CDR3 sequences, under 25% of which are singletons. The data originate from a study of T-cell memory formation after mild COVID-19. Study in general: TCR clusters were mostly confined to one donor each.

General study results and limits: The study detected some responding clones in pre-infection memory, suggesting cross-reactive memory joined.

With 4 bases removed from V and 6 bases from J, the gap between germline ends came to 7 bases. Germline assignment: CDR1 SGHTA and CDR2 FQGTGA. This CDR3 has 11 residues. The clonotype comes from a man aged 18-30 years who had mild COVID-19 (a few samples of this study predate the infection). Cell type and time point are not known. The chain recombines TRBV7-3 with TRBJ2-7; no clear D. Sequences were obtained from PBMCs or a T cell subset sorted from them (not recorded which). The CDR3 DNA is TGTGCCAGCAGCTCTACGTGCGAGCAGTACTTC. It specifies CASSSTCEQYF.